The T cell receptor (beta chain) under discussion was sequenced for a study of vaccination effects on CD4 cells after COVID-19. With the ViraFEST assay, the study expanded antigen-specific CD4+ T cells using viral peptide pools, then sequenced them. Culture proceeded for 9 to 11 days, and CD4+ T cells were then isolated. Germline lookup yields CDR1 SGDLS and CDR2 YYNGEE. This CDR3 spans 14 amino acids. The V end lost 4 bases, the J end lost 2 bases, and 11 bases lay between the germline ends. This clone came up a few times. Its antigen is still unknown. Generated by immunoSEQ multiplex PCR, the TCRdb table keeps only in-frame clones and is missing some. The sample lists 20,000 to 25,000 clones, approximately 70% seen once, with roughly 10% in the top ten. Study-wide findings and caveats: Cross-reactivity toward common cold coronaviruses was confined to only 1 of 255 vaccine-induced clones in healthy vaccinees.

The rearrangement links TRBV9 to TRBJ2-3; D might be TRBD2 (6 bases). The clonotype originates from a human donor who received a COVID-19 vaccine. Sequencing was performed on CD4+ T cells from PBMCs cultured with HCoV-229E spike peptides, taken before COVID-19 vaccination. Written as DNA, the CDR3 is TGTGCCAGCAGCCAAGCGGGTTCCACAGATACGCAGTATTTT. Residues: CASSQAGSTDTQYF.